This T cell receptor beta chain was obtained from a study of OX40 agonist ivuxolimab in advanced cancers. Study-level results: At 0.1-3.0 mg/kg, partial responders had clonal expansion among the lowest observed. Also present in some nonresponders was a low level of normalized T-cell clonal expansion.

CDR1 and CDR2 (germline): SGHAT, FQNNGV. The CDR3 is 12 amino acids. Trimming removed 0 bases at V and 9 bases at J, with 6 bases between. A history of autoimmune disease or systemic immunosuppression excluded patients. A word on this clone: Its antigen remains unidentified.

Clones were read by immunoSEQ multiplex PCR, and TCRdb kept only the in-frame ones, dropping some. Among roughly 120,000 clones listed, around 92% were seen once. The chain links TRBV11-2 to TRBJ2-1, with D unclear. The source of this sequence is an adult with an advanced solid tumor such as melanoma, head and neck, liver or kidney cancer. Sequenced material: CD4+ or CD8+ T cells sorted from blood, taken in a trial of the OX40 agonist ivuxolimab. In DNA form, the CDR3 reads TGTGCCAGCAGCTTAGACCGAGTTGAGCAGTTCTTC. This translates into CASSLDRVEQFF.